One T cell receptor (beta chain) is described in this entry. It lacks a known antigen. Per-nucleotide qualities are absent, and no much larger clonotype sits a single base away. The sample belongs to a study of preoperative IRX-2 immunotherapy in early breast cancer (dated by TCRdb to the late 2010s). The sample's treatment or condition label is to be understood as: preoperative locoregional IRX-2 cytokine immunotherapy. The samples were obtained from a phase Ib study that tested preoperative, locoregional IRX-2 cytokine immunotherapy designed to prime immune responses. Donors were patients with early-stage breast cancer who received IRX-2 before surgery. Preparation of the library involved the immunoSEQ multiplex PCR assay. TCRdb took over this immuneACCESS table, retaining in-frame rearrangements with V and J assigned. Such tables are incomplete; in checked studies, under half of the missing clones stem from an unresolved V gene, and the remainder is unexplained. This sample holds about 43,000 clones; less than 95% were observed only once. Clones ranked in the top ten supply around 1.6% of the sample.

From cysteine to phenylalanine, the CDR3 is 13 amino acids long. Just the 39-base CDR3 DNA is kept, in frame starting at base 1. The germline V gene gives CDR1 as MNHEY and CDR2 as SVGAGI. A distance of 13 bases separates the germline ends of V and J, which lose 6 bases and 6 bases respectively. The sequenced sample was tumor tissue, obtained after IRX-2 immunotherapy. This TCR was recovered from a human donor with breast cancer. The rearranged segments are TRBV6-5 and TRBJ2-3; the D assignment is uncertain and may be TRBD1 or TRBD2, with 5 bases supporting each. The CDR3 reads as follows: CASRNPGRDTQYF. DNA sequence: TGTGCCAGCAGAAATCCGGGACGGGATACGCAGTATTTT.